Each of the 23 T cell receptor beta chains below was sequenced from the same sample in a study of T-cell reconstitution after alpha-beta-depleted transplantation in children. Unique molecular identifiers were used in preparing the TCRbeta library. TCRdb ran MiXCR on the PCR reads and lists one entry per CDR3 protein. The table shows around 70,000 distinct CDR3 sequences, with about a tenth occurring only once. This specimen was PBMCs, taken before TCRalphabeta/CD19-depleted stem cell transplant. These receptors all come from a boy younger than 18 with acute myeloid leukemia, due to receive a stem cell transplant.

This clonotype came up many times. The chain recombines TRBV5-1 with TRBJ2-7; the D gene is possibly TRBD2 (6 bases). V lost 4 bases, J lost 4 bases, and 21 bases lay in between. This CDR3 region has 16 residues. Per germline, CDR1 SGHRS and CDR2 YFSETQ. CDR3 in DNA: TGCGCCAGCAGCCCCTTGGGGGGACGGGAGAATTACGAGCAGTACTTC. Translation gives CASSPLGGRENYEQYF.

This sequence joins TRBV4-3 and TRBJ1-1, with TRBD1 as a possible D gene (5 bases). CDR1 is LGHNA, CDR2 YSLEER, per germline. This CDR3 has 13 residues. V lost 0 bases and J 11 bases, leaving 13 bases between the germline ends. CDR3 region: CASSQEVDRRAFF. The CDR3 DNA follows: TGCGCCAGCAGCCAAGAAGTAGACAGAAGGGCTTTCTTT.

This clonotype was recorded many times. The rearrangement joins TRBV7-2 to TRBJ2-7; perhaps TRBD1 as D (5 bases). The ends were cut back, 5 bases at V and 0 bases at J, with 11 bases in the middle. This CDR3 has 14 amino acids. Germline V gene sequence: CDR1 SGHTA, CDR2 FQGNSA. The CDR3 sequence: CASSARQFSYEQYF. CDR3 DNA: TGTGCCAGCAGCGCCCGACAGTTCTCCTACGAGCAGTACTTC.

This clonotype has ten or more counts. The V gene is TRBV29-1, the J gene TRBJ1-2; D unresolved. This CDR3 spans 13 amino acids. Trimming stripped 3 bases from V and 8 bases from J, with 16 bases between. Germline CDR1 and CDR2: SQVTM and ANQGSEA. CDR3 residues: CSVDLPRMVGYTF. CDR3 sequence (DNA): TGCAGCGTTGACCTACCTAGGATGGTCGGCTACACCTTC.

In its sample, this clonotype was seen many times. In DNA form, the CDR3 reads TGTGCCAGCAGTTCCCGGACTAGCGGGTTCCCCTACGAGCAGTACGTC. Protein product: CASSSRTSGFPYEQYV. This chain uses TRBV6-5 with TRBJ2-7, with 11 nucleotides matching TRBD2. Germline trimming cut 4 bases from V and 2 bases from J; bases unmatched to any gene: 7. Germline V gene sequence: CDR1 MNHEY, CDR2 SVGAGI. The CDR3 runs 16 residues.

This clonotype was seen many times. The chain employs TRBV5-1 and TRBJ2-1; D uncertain. The ends were cut back, 0 bases at V and 12 bases at J, with 7 bases in the middle. The CDR3 is 11 amino acids. Germline assignment: CDR1 SGHRS and CDR2 YFSETQ. In DNA, the CDR3 is TGCGCCAGCAGCTTGGCAGGTACGCAGTTCTTC. This translates into CASSLAGTQFF.

The chain uses TRBV7-2 and TRBJ1-1, with 8 bases matching TRBD1. Germline trimming cut 5 bases from V and 5 bases from J; bases unmatched to any gene: 7. The CDR3 has 14 amino acids. Germline assignment: CDR1 SGHTA and CDR2 FQGNSA. CDR3 DNA: TGTGCCAGCAGCCAACAAGGACAGGGTACTGAAGCTTTCTTT. Translating gives CASSQQGQGTEAFF.

This clonotype was counted ten times or more. CDR3 coding DNA: TGCAGTGCTAGAGATCCCGGGACAGCTAAATACAATGAGCAGTTCTTC. Its translation is CSARDPGTAKYNEQFF. J is TRBJ2-1 and V is TRBV20-1, with 7 bases that match TRBD1. Germline values: CDR1 DFQATT, CDR2 SNEGSKA (reference sequence). The CDR3 contains 16 residues. V was clipped by 0 bases and J by 4 bases; unmatched bases: 9.

The rearrangement uses TRBV30 and TRBJ1-2; D may be TRBD1 (6 bases). Germline CDR1 is GTSNPN and CDR2 is SVGIG (reference sequence). There are 14 residues in the CDR3. Trimming pared 0 bases from V and 4 bases from J, leaving 12 bases between. Written as DNA, the CDR3 is TGTGCCTGGAGTGTGGGGGGGCAGGGCTATGGCTACACCTTC. As protein: CAWSVGGQGYGYTF.

This clonotype has a count of ten or more. This sequence joins TRBV7-9 and TRBJ2-7; 8 bases map to TRBD1. This CDR3 is 13 amino acids long. Per germline, CDR1 SEHNR and CDR2 FQNEAQ (reference sequence). Unmatched junction bases numbered 8, after V lost 1 base and J lost 12 bases. The CDR3 spells CASSLGQGANRYF. In DNA form, the CDR3 reads TGTGCCAGCAGCTTAGGCCAGGGGGCGAATAGGTACTTC.

This clonotype was observed at least ten times. The rearrangement joins TRBV24-1 to TRBJ1-5; maybe TRBD1 (5 bases). With 1 base removed from V and 5 bases from J, the gap between germline ends came to 14 bases. The CDR3 length is 16 residues. Germline V gene sequence: CDR1 KGHDR, CDR2 SFDVKD. CDR3 protein: CATSDFGGRTHQPQHF. DNA of the CDR3: TGTGCCACCAGTGATTTTGGGGGACGTACTCATCAGCCCCAGCATTTT.

This clonotype occurred many times. The chain employs TRBV10-3 and TRBJ2-1, with 11 nucleotides matching TRBD1. The CDR3 consists of 16 residues. Looked up from germline, CDR1 is ENHRY and CDR2 is SYGVKD. Germline trimming cut 3 bases from V and 7 bases from J; bases unmatched to any gene: 8. CDR3 region: CAISDLAGTGGNEQFF. CDR3 in DNA: TGTGCCATCAGTGACTTGGCCGGGACAGGGGGGAATGAGCAGTTCTTC.

This clonotype has ten or more counts. The CDR3 DNA reads TGCGCCAGCAGCTCTAGTAGCACCGGGGAGCTGTTTTTT. It translates to CASSSSSTGELFF. V gene TRBV4-3 combines with J gene TRBJ2-2; D gene ambiguous. V lost 5 bases to trimming and J lost 4 bases, with 8 bases between them. CDR1 is LGHNA and CDR2 is YSLEER in the germline V gene. The CDR3 spans 13 residues.

The sample holds many counts of this clonotype. This chain uses TRBV29-1 with TRBJ2-3; TRBD2 aligns across 7 bases. Losses at the gene ends were 4 bases for V and 0 bases for J; bases not matched to a gene: 10. The CDR3 runs to 16 residues. Germline assignment: CDR1 SQVTM and CDR2 ANQGSEA. CDR3 DNA sequence: TGCAGCGTTGTTAAGAGGGTTAGCGGGAGCACAGATACGCAGTATTTT. Translation: CSVVKRVSGSTDTQYF.

This clonotype was seen ten or more times. CDR3 bases: TGTGCCAGCAGTTTATTCTATGGCTACACCTTC. The encoded protein is CASSLFYGYTF. The rearrangement links TRBV12-3 or TRBV12-4 to TRBJ1-2; D not resolved. V dropped 2 bases and J dropped 4 bases, with 2 bases sitting between them. This CDR3 has 11 residues.

This clonotype showed up many times. The CDR3 nucleotides are TGCGCCAGCAGCTTAGACGCCTACTCCTACGAGCAGTACTTC. The encoded protein is CASSLDAYSYEQYF. V and J are TRBV5-1 and TRBJ2-7; no clear D. Germline CDR1 and CDR2: SGHRS and YFSETQ. The CDR3 consists of 14 residues. The V gene lost 2 bases and the J gene lost 0 bases, with 9 bases spanning the gap.

This clonotype was found many times. The gene calls are TRBV27 and TRBJ2-5; D possibly corresponds to TRBD2 (6 bases). Germline CDR1 and CDR2: MNHEY and SMNVEV (reference sequence). This CDR3 is built from 14 residues. Trimming took off 3 bases at V and 4 bases at J, with 12 bases between the two ends. CDR3 protein: CASSLSGTGETQYF. The CDR3 nucleotides read TGTGCCAGCAGTTTGTCCGGGACTGGAGAGACCCAGTACTTC.

The rearrangement joins TRBV6-1 to TRBJ2-5, with D possibly TRBD2 on 5 matching bases. V shed 3 bases and J shed 1 base, with 12 bases lying between them. This CDR3 region has 15 residues. Germline CDR1 and CDR2: MNHNS and SASEGT. The CDR3 coding sequence is TGTGCCAGCAGTGACGGGATTGGGCCCCAAGAGACCCAGTACTTC. Translating gives CASSDGIGPQETQYF.

This clonotype was counted ten times or more. This rearrangement joins TRBV12-3 or TRBV12-4 to TRBJ2-2; D remains ambiguous. Trimming stripped 7 bases from V and 1 base from J, with 13 bases between. The CDR3 has 15 amino acids. The CDR3: CASIHGVLNTGELFF. In DNA form, the CDR3 reads TGTGCCAGCATCCATGGGGTCTTGAACACCGGGGAGCTGTTTTTT.

This clonotype was observed many times. This sequence joins TRBV20-1 and TRBJ1-6; 8 nucleotides agree with TRBD1. Germline V gene data show CDR1 as DFQATT and CDR2 as SNEGSKA (reference sequence). This CDR3 has 16 amino acids. J gave up 5 bases and V 7 bases, and 13 bases lay outside the gene matches. CDR3 protein: CSVLSGQGPNNSPLHF. The CDR3 DNA is TGCAGTGTTCTTTCAGGACAGGGCCCAAATAATTCACCCCTCCACTTT.

This clonotype has only a few counts. As DNA, the CDR3 is TGTGCCAGCGCATGGCAGGACGGGGAGCTGTTTTTT. This gives the protein CASAWQDGELFF. The chain has TRBV12-3 or TRBV12-4 and TRBJ2-2; D is uncertain. V was pared by 8 bases and J by 7 bases, with 11 bases between. The CDR3 consists of 12 residues.

This clonotype was seen repeatedly, ten times or more. The CDR3 coding sequence is TGTGCCAGCAGTTTAGCTCGGACCCCGAGCACAGATACGCAGTATTTT. Residues: CASSLARTPSTDTQYF. The chain couples TRBV12-3 or TRBV12-4 to TRBJ2-3, with no clear D. The length of the CDR3 is 16 residues. V was clipped by 0 bases and J by 0 bases, with 10 bases between them.

This clonotype was detected ten times or more. This sequence joins TRBV11-2 and TRBJ2-1; D is perhaps TRBD1 (5 bases). The CDR3 spans 15 residues. Germline lookup yields CDR1 SGHAT and CDR2 FQNNGV. The V end was cut by 1 base, the J end by 8 bases, with 15 bases between. CDR3 region: CASSLGRLQGHEQFF. For the CDR3, the DNA is TGTGCCAGCAGCTTAGGACGACTCCAGGGCCATGAGCAGTTCTTC.